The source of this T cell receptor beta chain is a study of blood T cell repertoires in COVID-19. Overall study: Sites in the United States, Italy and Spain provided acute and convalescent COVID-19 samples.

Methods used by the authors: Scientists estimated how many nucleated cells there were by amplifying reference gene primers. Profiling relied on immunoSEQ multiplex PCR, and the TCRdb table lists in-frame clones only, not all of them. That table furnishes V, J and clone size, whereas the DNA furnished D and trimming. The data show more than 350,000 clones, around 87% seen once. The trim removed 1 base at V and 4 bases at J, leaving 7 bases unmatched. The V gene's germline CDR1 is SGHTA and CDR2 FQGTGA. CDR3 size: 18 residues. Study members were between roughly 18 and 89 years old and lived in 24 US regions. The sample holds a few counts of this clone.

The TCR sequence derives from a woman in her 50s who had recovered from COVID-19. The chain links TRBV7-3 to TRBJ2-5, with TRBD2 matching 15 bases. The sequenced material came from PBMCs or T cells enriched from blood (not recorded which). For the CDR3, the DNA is TGTGCCAGCAGCTTAAAACCCCCGGGACTAGCGGGGGGAGAGACCCAGTACTTC. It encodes CASSLKPPGLAGGETQYF.